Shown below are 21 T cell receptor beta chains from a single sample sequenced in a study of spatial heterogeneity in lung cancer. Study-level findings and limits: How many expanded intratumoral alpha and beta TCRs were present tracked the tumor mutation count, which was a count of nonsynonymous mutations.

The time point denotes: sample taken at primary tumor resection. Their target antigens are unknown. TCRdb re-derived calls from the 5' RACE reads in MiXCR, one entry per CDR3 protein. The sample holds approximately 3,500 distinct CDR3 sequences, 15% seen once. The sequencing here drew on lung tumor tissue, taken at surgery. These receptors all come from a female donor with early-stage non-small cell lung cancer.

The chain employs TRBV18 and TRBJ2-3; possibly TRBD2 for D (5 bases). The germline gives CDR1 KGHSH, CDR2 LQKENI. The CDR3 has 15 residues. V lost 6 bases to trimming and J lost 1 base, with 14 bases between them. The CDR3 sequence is CASSHQRIRTDTQYF. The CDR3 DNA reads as TGTGCCAGCTCCCACCAGCGGATTCGCACAGATACGCAGTATTTT.

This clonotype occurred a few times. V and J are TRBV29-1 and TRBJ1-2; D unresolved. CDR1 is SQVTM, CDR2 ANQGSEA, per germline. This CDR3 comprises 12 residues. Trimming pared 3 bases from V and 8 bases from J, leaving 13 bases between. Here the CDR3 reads CSVEGTHGGYTF. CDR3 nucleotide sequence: TGCAGCGTTGAGGGCACACACGGAGGCTACACCTTC.

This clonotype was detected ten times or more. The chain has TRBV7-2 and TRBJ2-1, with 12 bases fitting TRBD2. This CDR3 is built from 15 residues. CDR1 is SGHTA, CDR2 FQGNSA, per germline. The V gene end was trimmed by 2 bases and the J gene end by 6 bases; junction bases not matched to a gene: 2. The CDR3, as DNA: TGTGCCAGCAGCTTACGACTAGCGGGGGTCAATGAGCAGTTCTTC. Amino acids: CASSLRLAGVNEQFF.

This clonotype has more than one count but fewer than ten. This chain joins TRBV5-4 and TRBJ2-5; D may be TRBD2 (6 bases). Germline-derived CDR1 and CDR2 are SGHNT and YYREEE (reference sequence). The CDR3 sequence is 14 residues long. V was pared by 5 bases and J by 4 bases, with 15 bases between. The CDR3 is CASSYRGEGETQYF. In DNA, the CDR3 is TGTGCCAGCAGTTACCGCGGGGAAGGAGAGACCCAGTACTTC.

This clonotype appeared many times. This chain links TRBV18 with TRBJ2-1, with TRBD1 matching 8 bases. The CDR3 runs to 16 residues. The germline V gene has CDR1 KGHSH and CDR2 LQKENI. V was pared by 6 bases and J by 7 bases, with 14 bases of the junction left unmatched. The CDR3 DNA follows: TGTGCCAGCTCGCTGCGGACAGGGATGAGGGTTAATGAGCAGTTCTTC. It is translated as CASSLRTGMRVNEQFF. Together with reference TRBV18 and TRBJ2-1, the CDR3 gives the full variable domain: NAGVMQNPRHLVRRRGQEARLRCSPMKGHSHVYWYRQLPEEGLKFMVYLQKENIIDESGMPKERFSAEFPKEGPSILRIQQVVRGDSAAYFCASSLRTGMRVNEQFFGPGTRLTVL.

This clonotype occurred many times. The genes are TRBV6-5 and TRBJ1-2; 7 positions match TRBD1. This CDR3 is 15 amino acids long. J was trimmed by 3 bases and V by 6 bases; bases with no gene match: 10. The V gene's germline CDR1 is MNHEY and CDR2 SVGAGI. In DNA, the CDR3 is TGTGCCAGCAGCCCAGGGGGGGGCTCATACTATGGCTACACCTTC. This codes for CASSPGGGSYYGYTF.

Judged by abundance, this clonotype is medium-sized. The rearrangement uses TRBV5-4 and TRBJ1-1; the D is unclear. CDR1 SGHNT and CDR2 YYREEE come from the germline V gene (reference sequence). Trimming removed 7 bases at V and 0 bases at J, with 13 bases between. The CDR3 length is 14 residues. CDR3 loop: CASGKGLVNTEAFF. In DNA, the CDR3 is TGTGCCAGCGGAAAAGGTCTAGTGAACACTGAAGCTTTCTTT.

The CDR3 bases are TGCAGCGTTCTGGGGACAGGGATCGCCGGGGAGCTGTTTTTT. Translated: CSVLGTGIAGELFF. V is TRBV29-1 and J is TRBJ2-2; 9 bases fit TRBD1. This CDR3 is 14 amino acids long. Losses at the gene ends were 5 bases for V and 6 bases for J; bases not matched to a gene: 7. Germline-derived CDR1 and CDR2 are SQVTM and ANQGSEA.

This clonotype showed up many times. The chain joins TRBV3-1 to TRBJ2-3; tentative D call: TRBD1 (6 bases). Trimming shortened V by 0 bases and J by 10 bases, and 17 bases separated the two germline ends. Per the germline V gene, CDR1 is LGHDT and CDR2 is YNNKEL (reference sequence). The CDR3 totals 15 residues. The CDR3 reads CASSQDRDTSNPQYF. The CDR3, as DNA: TGTGCCAGCAGCCAAGATCGGGACACGAGCAACCCGCAGTATTTT.

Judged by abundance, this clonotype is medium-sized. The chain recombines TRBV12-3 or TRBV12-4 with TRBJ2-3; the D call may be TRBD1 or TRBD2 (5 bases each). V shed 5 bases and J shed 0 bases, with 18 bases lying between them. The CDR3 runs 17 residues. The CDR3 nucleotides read TGTGCCAGCAGTAAGACGGGACGCAGAGTTAGCACAGATACGCAGTATTTT. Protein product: CASSKTGRRVSTDTQYF.

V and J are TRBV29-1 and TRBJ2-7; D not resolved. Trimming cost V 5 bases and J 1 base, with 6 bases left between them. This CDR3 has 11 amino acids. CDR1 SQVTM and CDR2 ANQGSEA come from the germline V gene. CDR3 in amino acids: CSVTSSYEQYF. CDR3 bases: TGCAGCGTTACGTCGTCCTACGAGCAGTACTTC.

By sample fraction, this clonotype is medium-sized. The CDR3 DNA reads TGTGCCAGCAGTCTAGCGGGGGAGACAGATACGCAGTATTTT. The encoded protein is CASSLAGETDTQYF. The J gene is TRBJ2-3, the V gene TRBV6-5, with 10 nucleotides matching TRBD2. Germline values: CDR1 MNHEY, CDR2 SVGAGI. This CDR3 is built from 14 residues. J gave up 3 bases and V 5 bases, and 2 bases lay outside the gene matches.

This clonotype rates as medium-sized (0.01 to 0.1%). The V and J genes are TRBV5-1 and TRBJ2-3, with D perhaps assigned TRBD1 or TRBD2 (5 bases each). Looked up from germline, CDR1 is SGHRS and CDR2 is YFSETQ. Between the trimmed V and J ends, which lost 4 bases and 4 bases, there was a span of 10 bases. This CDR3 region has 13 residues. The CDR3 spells CASSDGASDTQYF. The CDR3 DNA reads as TGCGCCAGCAGCGACGGGGCCTCAGATACGCAGTATTTT.

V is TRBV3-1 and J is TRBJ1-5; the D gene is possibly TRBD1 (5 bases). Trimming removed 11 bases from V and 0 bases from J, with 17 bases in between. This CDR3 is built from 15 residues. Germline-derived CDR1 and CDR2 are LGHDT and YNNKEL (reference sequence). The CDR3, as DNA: TGTGCCCCGCAGGGCTACCTTTATAGCAATCAGCCCCAGCATTTT. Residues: CAPQGYLYSNQPQHF.

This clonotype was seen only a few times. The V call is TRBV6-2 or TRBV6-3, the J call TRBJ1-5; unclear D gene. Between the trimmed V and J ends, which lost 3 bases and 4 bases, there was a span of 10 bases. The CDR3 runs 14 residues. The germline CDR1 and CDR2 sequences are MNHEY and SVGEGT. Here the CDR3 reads CASSYALGNQPQHF. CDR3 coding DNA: TGTGCCAGCAGTTATGCCCTGGGGAATCAGCCCCAGCATTTT.

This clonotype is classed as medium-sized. CDR3 coding DNA: TGTGCCAGCAGTCTCAGACAGGGGGTAGCTTTCTTT. Protein product: CASSLRQGVAFF. The gene calls are TRBV28 and TRBJ1-1; 9 bases map to TRBD1. CDR3 length: 12 amino acids. The germline V gene encodes CDR1 MDHEN and CDR2 SYDVKM. The V and J ends lost 5 bases and 10 bases, in that order; junction bases with no gene match: 5. Combining the CDR3 with reference TRBV28 and TRBJ1-1 gives the whole variable domain DVKVTQSSRYLVKRTGEKVFLECVQDMDHENMFWYRQDPGLGLRLIYFSYDVKMKEKGDIPEGYSVSREKKERFSLILESASTNQTSMYLCASSLRQGVAFFGQGTRLTVV.

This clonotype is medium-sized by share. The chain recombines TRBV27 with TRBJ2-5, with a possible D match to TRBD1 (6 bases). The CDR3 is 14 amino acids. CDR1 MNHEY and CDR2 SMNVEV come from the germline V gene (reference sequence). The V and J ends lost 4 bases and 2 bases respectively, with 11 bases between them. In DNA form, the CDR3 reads TGTGCCAGCAGTTACGTGGACAGTCAAGAGACCCAGTACTTC. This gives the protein CASSYVDSQETQYF.

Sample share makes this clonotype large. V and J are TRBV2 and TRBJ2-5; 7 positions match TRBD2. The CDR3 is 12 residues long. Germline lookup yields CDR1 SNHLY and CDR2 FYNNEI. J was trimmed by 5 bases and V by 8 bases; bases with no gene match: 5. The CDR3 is CASASGRETQYF. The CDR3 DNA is TGTGCCAGCGCTAGCGGAAGGGAGACCCAGTACTTC.

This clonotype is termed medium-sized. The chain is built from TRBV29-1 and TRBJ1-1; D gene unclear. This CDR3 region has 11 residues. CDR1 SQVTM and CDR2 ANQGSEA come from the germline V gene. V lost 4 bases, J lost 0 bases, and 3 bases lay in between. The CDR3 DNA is TGCAGCGTTGTGCTGAACACTGAAGCTTTCTTT. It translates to CSVVLNTEAFF.

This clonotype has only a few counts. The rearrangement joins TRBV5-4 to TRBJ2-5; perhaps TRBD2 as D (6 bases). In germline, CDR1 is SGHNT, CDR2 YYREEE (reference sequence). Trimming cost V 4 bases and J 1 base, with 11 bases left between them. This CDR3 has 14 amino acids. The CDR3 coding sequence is TGTGCCAGCAGCCCGACGGGAGCCCAAGAGACCCAGTACTTC. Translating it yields CASSPTGAQETQYF.

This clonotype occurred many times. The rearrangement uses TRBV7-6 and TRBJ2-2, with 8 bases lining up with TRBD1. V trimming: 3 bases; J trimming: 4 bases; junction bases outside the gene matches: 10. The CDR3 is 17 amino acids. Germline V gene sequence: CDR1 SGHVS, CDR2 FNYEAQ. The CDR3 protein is CASSFHPQGASTGELFF. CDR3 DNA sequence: TGTGCCAGCAGCTTTCACCCCCAGGGGGCGAGCACCGGGGAGCTGTTTTTT.